The T cell receptor beta chain described here comes from a study of cytomegalovirus exposure and HLA in healthy donors. The PCR was carried out with 60 Vbeta primers and 13 Jbeta primers. Method: immunoSEQ multiplex PCR; TCRdb's copy keeps in-frame clones and lacks some. The table lists 25,000 or so clones, approximately 75% of them singletons. Study-level points and caveats: It was likely that a cluster of highly shared sequence variants was a sequencing artifact. Owing to their indistinguishability, certain V segments, notably TRBV6-2 and TRBV6-3, were excluded.

CDR1 and CDR2 from the germline V gene are SGDLS and YYNGEE. The trim removed 4 bases at V and 6 bases at J, leaving 11 bases unmatched. This CDR3 has 16 amino acids. Details on this clone: The antigen is undetermined.

The V call is TRBV9, the J call TRBJ2-2; 8 nucleotides align to TRBD1. The sequence derives from a male donor in good health and CMV-seronegative. Sequencing was performed on PBMCs. In DNA form, the CDR3 reads TGTGCCAGCAGCCCCGCCCTCAGGGGGCAGCCCGGGGAGCTGTTTTTT. The encoded protein is CASSPALRGQPGELFF.